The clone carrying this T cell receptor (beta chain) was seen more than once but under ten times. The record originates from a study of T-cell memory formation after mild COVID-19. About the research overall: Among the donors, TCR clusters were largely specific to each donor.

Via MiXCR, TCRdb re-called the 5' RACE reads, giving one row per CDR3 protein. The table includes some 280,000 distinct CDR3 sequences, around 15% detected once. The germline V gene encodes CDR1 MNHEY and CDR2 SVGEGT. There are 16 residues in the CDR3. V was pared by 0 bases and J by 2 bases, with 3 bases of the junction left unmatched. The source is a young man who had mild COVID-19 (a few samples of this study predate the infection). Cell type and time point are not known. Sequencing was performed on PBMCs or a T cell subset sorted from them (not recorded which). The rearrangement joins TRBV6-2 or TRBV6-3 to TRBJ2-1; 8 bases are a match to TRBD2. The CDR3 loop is CASSYSVAGTYNEQFF. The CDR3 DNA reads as TGTGCCAGCAGTTACTCCGTAGCGGGGACCTACAATGAGCAGTTCTTC.